These 12 T cell receptor beta chains were all obtained from the same sample, sequenced in a study of blood T cell repertoires in COVID-19. Using immunoSEQ multiplex PCR, the repertoire was profiled, and TCRdb retains in-frame clones only, with some absent. The profile shows fewer than 450,000 clones, about 88% of them singletons. Material for sequencing was peripheral blood. The source is an older woman with COVID-19, enrolled during active disease.

This chain uses TRBV3-1 (or the pseudogene TRBV3-2) with TRBJ1-1, with TRBD1 matching 11 bases. CDR1 LGHDT and CDR2 YNNKEL come from the germline V gene (reference sequence). The CDR3 loop spans 13 amino acids. The trim removed 5 bases at V and 7 bases at J, leaving 3 bases unmatched. CDR3: CASSRGQGVEAFF. CDR3 bases: TGTGCCAGCAGCAGGGGACAGGGGGTTGAAGCTTTCTTT.

The rearrangement links TRBV11-2 to TRBJ1-5, with D tentatively TRBD1 (6 bases). The CDR3 loop spans 14 amino acids. V dropped 4 bases and J dropped 4 bases, with 11 bases sitting between them. Germline V gene sequence: CDR1 SGHAT, CDR2 FQNNGV. The CDR3 DNA follows: TGTGCCAGCAGCTCGGGGGGCCAAAATCAGCCCCAGCATTTT. Translated, it gives CASSSGGQNQPQHF.

The CDR3 DNA reads as TGTGCCAGCAGTGAAGCCAGCGGGGGTCCCCGAACCAGCTCCTACAATGAGCAGTTCTTC. Translation: CASSEASGGPRTSSYNEQFF. The rearrangement uses TRBV2 and TRBJ2-1, with 8 bases lining up with TRBD2. V gave up 0 bases and J gave up 0 bases; unmatched junction bases: 13. CDR1 SNHLY and CDR2 FYNNEI come from the germline V gene. The CDR3 length is 20 residues.

This chain connects TRBV18 to TRBJ2-2; TRBD2 matches 12 bases. Germline V lookup: CDR1 KGHSH, CDR2 LQKENI. Trimming removed 3 bases from V and 4 bases from J; junction bases left unmatched: 0. The CDR3 length is 15 residues. Written as DNA, the CDR3 is TGTGCCAGCTCACCGACTAGCGGGGGCACCGGGGAGCTGTTTTTT. Its translation is CASSPTSGGTGELFF.

The rearrangement uses TRBV9 and TRBJ1-1, with D tentatively TRBD1 (6 bases). This CDR3 region has 14 residues. CDR1 SGDLS and CDR2 YYNGEE come from the germline V gene. Trimming left V 3 bases short and J 7 bases short, with 16 bases between. The DNA of the CDR3 is TGTGCCAGCAGCGCGACAGGCCTTGGTGATGAAGCTTTCTTT. It codes for CASSATGLGDEAFF.

This clone was observed at least ten times. DNA of the CDR3: TGTGCCAGCAGTTCTGCACAGGGAAGTAAAAATCAGCCCCAGCATTTT. Translated: CASSSAQGSKNQPQHF. This chain links TRBV6-2 or TRBV6-3 with TRBJ1-5, with D tentatively TRBD1 (6 bases). There are 16 residues in the CDR3. Trimming removed 4 bases at V and 4 bases at J, with 17 bases between. Germline CDR1 is MNHEY and CDR2 is SVGEGT.

CDR3 nucleotide sequence: TGCGCCAGCAGTTCGGGACCCACAGGGGGCGGATACGAGCAGTACTTC. Translating gives CASSSGPTGGGYEQYF. The V call is TRBV5-1, the J call TRBJ2-7; TRBD1 aligns across 9 bases. The CDR3 covers 16 residues. From germline, CDR1 is SGHRS and CDR2 YFSETQ. J was trimmed by 4 bases and V by 5 bases; bases with no gene match: 13.

V is TRBV5-6 and J is TRBJ1-2, with 8 bases identical to TRBD1. The CDR3 is 14 amino acids. The germline gives CDR1 SGHDT, CDR2 YYEEEE. With V trimmed by 0 bases and J by 4 bases, 2 bases remained unmatched. In DNA, the CDR3 is TGTGCCAGCAGCTTGGTGGGACAGGCCTATGGCTACACCTTC. As protein: CASSLVGQAYGYTF.

The DNA for the CDR3 is TGTGCCAGCAGTGTTAACAGAAATCAGCCCCAGCATTTT. Its translation is CASSVNRNQPQHF. This chain joins TRBV2 and TRBJ1-5; D is ambiguous. Trimming shortened V by 4 bases and J by 4 bases, and 8 bases separated the two germline ends. There are 13 residues in the CDR3. Germline values: CDR1 SNHLY, CDR2 FYNNEI.

The chain couples TRBV7-2 to TRBJ2-6, with TRBD1 matching 9 bases. The CDR3 totals 16 residues. Germline V gives CDR1 SGHTA, CDR2 FQGNSA. Losses at the gene ends were 5 bases for V and 3 bases for J; bases not matched to a gene: 5. CDR3 bases: TGTGCCAGCAGCCCAAGGACAGGGGTTGGGGCCAACGTCCTGACTTTC. Translation gives CASSPRTGVGANVLTF.

The chain joins TRBV2 to TRBJ2-2; the D is unclear. The CDR3 has 13 residues. Germline CDR1 reads SNHLY; CDR2 reads FYNNEI. The V and J ends lost 0 bases and 6 bases respectively, with 5 bases between them. CDR3 in DNA: TGTGCCAGCAGTGAAGCGTACTCCGGGGAGCTGTTTTTT. Its translation is CASSEAYSGELFF. The entire variable domain, with the rest obtained from reference TRBV2 and TRBJ2-2, is as follows: EPEVTQTPSHQVTQMGQEVILRCVPISNHLYFYWYRQILGQKVEFLVSFYNNEISEKSEIFDDQFSVERPDGSNFTLKIRSTKLEDSAMYFCASSEAYSGELFFGEGSRLTVL.

This clone was picked up one time. V is TRBV9 and J is TRBJ2-2, with TRBD2 as a possible D gene (7 bases). The CDR3 has 19 amino acids. V gave up 1 base and J gave up 0 bases, with 19 bases separating them. Germline loops: CDR1 SGDLS, CDR2 YYNGEE. CDR3 amino acids: CASSVRNLAGAANTGELFF. The CDR3 nucleotides are TGTGCCAGCAGCGTAAGGAATTTGGCGGGGGCAGCGAACACCGGGGAGCTGTTTTTT.